This TCR beta chain appears in the sequencing data of a study of cytomegalovirus exposure and HLA in healthy donors. Study-level points and caveats: Presence/absence analyses rested on an assumption that sequencing depth was roughly uniform across donors. An ancestry cluster, one associated with Asian ancestry, reportedly showed fewer N-insertions than the approximately 670-donor mean in a later analysis.

Primers: 60 Vbeta forward and 13 Jbeta reverse. Assay: immunoSEQ multiplex PCR; the TCRdb copy retains only in-frame clones and omits some. The data show roughly 140,000 clones, with 60% to 80% seen just once and about 6.7% held by the top ten. Trimming removed 4 bases from V and 4 bases from J; junction bases left unmatched: 7. The CDR3 is 16 residues long. Germline V gives CDR1 SGHNT, CDR2 YYREEE (reference sequence). As to this clone: Its cognate antigen is unknown.

This clonotype originated in a middle-aged woman in good health and CMV-seropositive. The sequenced material came from PBMCs. The chain is built from TRBV5-4 and TRBJ2-2; 10 nucleotides match TRBD2. The CDR3 reads CASSPSGGAFTGELFF. Written as DNA, the CDR3 is TGTGCCAGCAGCCCTAGCGGGGGAGCCTTCACCGGGGAGCTGTTTTTT.